A selection of T cell receptor beta chains follows, all from one sample in a study of CD8 T cells in Susac syndrome. TCRdb passed the immunoSEQ multiplex PCR reads through MiXCR, listing each CDR3 protein once. The data show roughly 140,000 distinct CDR3 sequences, with about 94% seen just once and 0.27% held by the top ten. Sample: CD8+ T cells from PBMCs. These receptors all come from a human donor in good health. The conserved cysteine and the conserved F or W are not part of the CDR3 here.

v_gene: TRBV6-2/TRBV6-3
CDR3aa: ASRIRHTGELF

v_gene: TRBV29-1
CDR3aa: SVLDREAF

v_gene: TRBV4-1
CDR3aa: ASSQDSSGYNEQF

v_gene: TRBV28
CDR3aa: ASSLGGGRFFGYT

v_gene: TRBV27
CDR3aa: ASRTGFSEKLF

v_gene: TRBV12-5
CDR3aa: ASGLEGEAPYNEQF

v_gene: TRBV27
CDR3aa: ASSAGVLRTETYEQY

v_gene: TRBV29-1
CDR3aa: SGQGASGNTIY

v_gene: TRBV27
CDR3aa: ASSLSGQGRGNEQF

v_gene: TRBV20-1
CDR3aa: SARGPGLAGVRETQY

v_gene: TRBV27
CDR3aa: ASRFFDGDTEAF

v_gene: TRBV7-9
CDR3aa: ASTQRGAGYEQY

v_gene: TRBV13
CDR3aa: ASSPGAGGSYEQY

v_gene: TRBV5-4
CDR3aa: ASQQGEGQF

v_gene: TRBV7-9
CDR3aa: ASTHGKGEQY

v_gene: TRBV5-8
CDR3aa: ATHPPGLVGGELF

v_gene: TRBV29-1
CDR3aa: SVDTDRGYEQY

v_gene: TRBV27
CDR3aa: ASSFRGNTGELF

v_gene: TRBV7-8
CDR3aa: ASSIRPTRNTDTQY

v_gene: TRBV5-6
CDR3aa: ASSLEARRAF

v_gene: TRBV2
CDR3aa: ARGHSLYNEQF

v_gene: TRBV4-3
CDR3aa: ASSQAGTTDEQY

v_gene: TRBV27
CDR3aa: ASSWVGRATDTQY

v_gene: TRBV27
CDR3aa: ASTLGGLVGYT

v_gene: TRBV30
CDR3aa: AWTWGGGSYEQY

v_gene: TRBV27
CDR3aa: ASSLGLSPYEQY

v_gene: TRBV6-5
CDR3aa: ASSSLGEAGMTQY

v_gene: TRBV7-9
CDR3aa: ASSSTSGGEGYEQY

v_gene: TRBV3-1
CDR3aa: ASSQFAGDFNEQY

v_gene: TRBV13
CDR3aa: ASSYGPTSGPGSETQY

v_gene: TRBV4-1
CDR3aa: ASSQDQGTDAYEQY

v_gene: TRBV6-2/TRBV6-3
CDR3aa: ASSYFPDTEAF

v_gene: TRBV2
CDR3aa: ASSGAGGSQPQH

v_gene: TRBV6-2/TRBV6-3
CDR3aa: ASSYHPGADTQY

v_gene: TRBV30
CDR3aa: AWSRQGYYEQY

v_gene: TRBV30
CDR3aa: AWSVQVGETQY

v_gene: TRBV29-1
CDR3aa: SVDSGEFEF

v_gene: TRBV7-8
CDR3aa: ASSFSRGLAGEGYNEQF

v_gene: TRBV13
CDR3aa: ASSLGRGYVGYT

v_gene: TRBV7-6
CDR3aa: ASSLELPSGANVLT

v_gene: TRBV9
CDR3aa: ASSESGTSGRLGDTQY

v_gene: TRBV21-1
CDR3aa: SRDTFNEQF

v_gene: TRBV7-9
CDR3aa: ASSTSIVMVF

v_gene: TRBV27
CDR3aa: ASSPGLAGAEQF

v_gene: TRBV27
CDR3aa: ATDGGSEQY

v_gene: TRBV15
CDR3aa: ATSRTGELF

v_gene: TRBV5-1
CDR3aa: ASRPGETPSNQPQH

v_gene: TRBV12-3/TRBV12-4
CDR3aa: ASTPGPNQPQH

v_gene: TRBV4-3
CDR3aa: ASSQGRSNQPQH

v_gene: TRBV2
CDR3aa: ASSEPTPDPYEQY

v_gene: TRBV20-1
CDR3aa: SAPTTLAGTYGYT

v_gene: TRBV27
CDR3aa: ASSLGVGGADTQY

v_gene: TRBV3-1
CDR3aa: ASSQVYTRTDTQY

v_gene: TRBV28
CDR3aa: ASGLAGGNEQF

v_gene: TRBV9
CDR3aa: ASSVSGESYEQY

v_gene: TRBV30
CDR3aa: AWTLGDSYNEQF

v_gene: TRBV12-3/TRBV12-4
CDR3aa: ASSPRLAYEQY

v_gene: TRBV30
CDR3aa: AWTTGGDTEAF

v_gene: TRBV28
CDR3aa: ASSQRQREIYNEQF